What follows are 21 T cell receptor beta chains derived from one specimen sequenced in a study of tissue T cells after allogeneic stem cell transplantation. Using immunoSEQ multiplex PCR, the repertoire was profiled, and TCRdb retains in-frame clones only, with some absent. The sample contains tens of thousands of clones, roughly 89% of which appear only once. The specimen was blood, collected before transplantation. The receptors were gathered from a woman aged 35 to 70 who later had graft-versus-host disease after an allogeneic stem cell transplant.

The chain uses TRBV27 and TRBJ2-7; TRBD2 matches at 12 bases. V lost 6 bases, J lost 3 bases, and 3 bases stayed unmatched. Germline V gene lookup returns CDR1 MNHEY and CDR2 SMNVEV (reference sequence). This CDR3 is built from 14 residues. The CDR3 bases are TGTGCCAGCAGCGGACTAGCGGGGCTCTACGAGCAGTACTTC. Amino acid sequence: CASSGLAGLYEQYF.

This chain joins TRBV6-1 and TRBJ2-2; 8 nucleotides agree with TRBD2. Germline V gene sequence: CDR1 MNHNS, CDR2 SASEGT. The CDR3 consists of 16 residues. V lost 5 bases to trimming and J lost 4 bases; unmatched junction nucleotides: 9. The CDR3 DNA follows: TGTGCCAGCAGTCAAGATAGCGGGACGGGCACCGGGGAGCTGTTTTTT. It translates to CASSQDSGTGTGELFF.

The J gene is TRBJ2-7, the V gene TRBV30, with D tentatively TRBD2 (6 bases). The CDR3 extends over 13 amino acids. V lost 2 bases, J lost 3 bases, and 11 bases lay in between. Germline assignment: CDR1 GTSNPN and CDR2 SVGIG (reference sequence). DNA for the CDR3: TGTGCCTGGAGTTGGGGGGTTCTCTACGAGCAGTACTTC. It codes for CAWSWGVLYEQYF.

This clone has only one observation. In DNA, the CDR3 is TGTGCCAGCAGTGAGGCCGAGGGAAATAATTCACCCCTCCACTTT. Encoded protein: CASSEAEGNNSPLHF. The chain employs TRBV2 and TRBJ1-6; D gene uncertain. CDR3 length: 15 residues. V lost 3 bases to trimming and J lost 5 bases, with 11 bases between them. Germline values: CDR1 SNHLY, CDR2 FYNNEI.

The rearrangement links TRBV4-2 to TRBJ2-3; 13 bases are shared with TRBD2. Germline V gene lookup returns CDR1 LGHNA and CDR2 YNFKEQ. V lost 4 bases, J lost 0 bases, and 7 bases stayed unmatched. The CDR3 has 18 amino acids. The CDR3 sequence is CASSRGTSGALSTDTQYF. CDR3 sequence (DNA): TGTGCCAGCAGCCGTGGGACTAGCGGGGCCCTCAGCACAGATACGCAGTATTTT.

The CDR3 reads CASSWGTQGEKLFF. The CDR3 DNA reads as TGTGCCAGCAGTTGGGGGACTCAAGGCGAAAAACTGTTTTTT. The rearrangement joins TRBV6-5 to TRBJ1-4; possibly TRBD1 for D (5 bases). Trimming stripped 4 bases from V and 8 bases from J, with 14 bases between. Germline V lookup: CDR1 MNHEY, CDR2 SVGAGI. The length of the CDR3 is 14 residues.

The chain links TRBV14 to TRBJ2-3; 9 positions agree with TRBD2. The germline gives CDR1 SGHDN, CDR2 FVKESK. The CDR3 is made up of 16 amino acids. The V gene end was trimmed by 2 bases and the J gene end by 1 base; junction bases not matched to a gene: 4. The CDR3 loop is CASSQLTSGGTDTQYF. The CDR3 region has the DNA TGTGCCAGCAGCCAACTGACTAGCGGAGGCACAGATACGCAGTATTTT.

The chain is built from TRBV30 and TRBJ1-1, with TRBD1 matching over 11 bases. The CDR3 runs to 17 residues. The V and J ends lost 4 bases and 1 base, in that order; junction bases with no gene match: 11. Germline lookup yields CDR1 GTSNPN and CDR2 SVGIG (reference sequence). Here the CDR3 DNA reads TGTGCCTGGACCAGGGACAGGGGGGAACATGGGAACACTGAAGCTTTCTTT. Its translation: CAWTRDRGEHGNTEAFF.

The chain is built from TRBV5-1 and TRBJ2-1; TRBD1 agrees at 8 bases. The CDR3 has 16 residues. CDR1 SGHRS and CDR2 YFSETQ come from the germline V gene. Trimming cost V 2 bases and J 9 bases; bases outside gene matches: 13. CDR3 nucleotides: TGCGCCAGCAGCTTATCCGGGACCCCTGGACAGGGTGAGCAGTTCTTC. Its translation: CASSLSGTPGQGEQFF.

This chain links TRBV27 with TRBJ1-2; D call uncertain. The CDR3 has 14 residues. Germline V gene data show CDR1 as MNHEY and CDR2 as SMNVEV (reference sequence). Trimming shortened V by 4 bases and J by 0 bases, and 9 bases separated the two germline ends. This chain's CDR3 is CASSSYISNYGYTF. The DNA of the CDR3 is TGTGCCAGCAGTTCGTATATTTCTAACTATGGCTACACCTTC.

In its sample, this clone was seen a few times. V is TRBV18 and J is TRBJ1-1; D not certain. Germline lookup yields CDR1 KGHSH and CDR2 LQKENI. The CDR3 runs 14 residues. Trimming took 3 bases from V and 6 from J, leaving 14 bases between them. This CDR3 reads CASSPLGDRAEAFF. CDR3 in DNA: TGTGCCAGCTCACCCCTGGGAGATAGGGCTGAAGCTTTCTTT. The whole variable domain, filled in from reference TRBV18 and TRBJ1-1, reads NAGVMQNPRHLVRRRGQEARLRCSPMKGHSHVYWYRQLPEEGLKFMVYLQKENIIDESGMPKERFSAEFPKEGPSILRIQQVVRGDSAAYFCASSPLGDRAEAFFGQGTRLTVV.

This chain joins TRBV6-6 and TRBJ1-2, with 12 nucleotides matching TRBD1. The CDR3 is made up of 16 amino acids. CDR1 and CDR2 from the germline V gene are MNHNY and SVGAGI (reference sequence). V dropped 6 bases and J dropped 2; count of bases not matched to a gene: 7. The CDR3 DNA sequence: TGTGCCAGCAGCCCCCCGGGGACAGGGGGCAACTATGGCTACACCTTC. Its protein product is CASSPPGTGGNYGYTF.

The chain joins TRBV27 to TRBJ1-5; 9 nucleotides match TRBD1. Germline V CDR1 and CDR2: MNHEY, SMNVEV (reference sequence). Trimming took 8 bases from V and 7 from J; bases not matched to a gene: 6. This CDR3 has 13 residues. This CDR3 is CASAGQGRQPQHF. The CDR3 DNA is TGTGCCAGCGCCGGACAGGGGCGGCAGCCCCAGCATTTT.

The chain links TRBV7-2 to TRBJ2-7; TRBD2 matches at 7 bases. The J segment lost 3 bases and the V segment lost 3 bases, leaving 8 bases of the junction unmatched. CDR1 and CDR2 (germline): SGHTA, FQGNSA. CDR3 size: 15 residues. CDR3 nucleotide sequence: TGTGCCAGCAGCTTGGGCGGGGCGGGAGACTACGAGCAGTACTTC. Its protein product is CASSLGGAGDYEQYF.

The genes are TRBV9 and TRBJ2-1; TRBD2 is a possible D gene (6 bases). Germline values: CDR1 SGDLS, CDR2 YYNGEE. The CDR3 covers 16 residues. Trimming took 1 base from V and 0 from J, leaving 11 bases between them. The CDR3 here is CASSVSGPSSYNEQFF. CDR3 DNA sequence: TGTGCCAGCAGCGTAAGCGGGCCGAGCTCCTACAATGAGCAGTTCTTC.

The J gene is TRBJ2-7, the V gene TRBV11-3; tentative D call: TRBD2 (6 bases). Trimming cost V 6 bases and J 3 bases, with 12 bases left between them. The germline gives CDR1 SGHNT, CDR2 YENEEA. This CDR3 is 13 amino acids long. CDR3 amino acids: CASSRSGYYEQYF. The CDR3 nucleotides read TGTGCCAGCAGTCGTAGCGGCTACTACGAGCAGTACTTC.

V usage is TRBV7-3 and J usage is TRBJ1-2, with a possible D match to TRBD1 (6 bases). CDR3 length: 15 residues. Germline V CDR1 and CDR2: SGHTA, FQGTGA. The V gene lost 5 bases and the J gene lost 2 bases, with 15 bases spanning the gap. The CDR3 sequence: CASSPSSGANYGYTF. The CDR3 bases are TGTGCCAGCAGCCCCTCTTCAGGGGCGAACTATGGCTACACCTTC.

This sequence joins TRBV5-5 and TRBJ1-2; D call uncertain. The CDR3 sequence is 15 residues long. V dropped 0 bases and J dropped 7 bases, with 16 bases sitting between them. Germline V gene lookup returns CDR1 SGHKS and CDR2 YYEKEE (reference sequence). This CDR3 reads CASSLAASAMGGYTF. CDR3 nucleotides: TGTGCCAGCAGCTTGGCGGCCTCAGCCATGGGTGGCTACACCTTC. Drawing the rest from reference TRBV5-5 and TRBJ1-2, the complete variable domain is DAGVTQSPTHLIKTRGQQVTLRCSPISGHKSVSWYQQVLGQGPQFIFQYYEKEERGRGNFPDRFSARQFPNYSSELNVNALLLGDSALYLCASSLAASAMGGYTFGSGTRLTVV.

In DNA, the CDR3 is TGTGCCAGCAGTCTCGGACAGAGATATGGCTACACCTTC. Translating gives CASSLGQRYGYTF. This chain joins TRBV27 and TRBJ1-2; D possibly corresponds to TRBD1 (6 bases). Trimming stripped 5 bases from V and 5 bases from J, with 12 bases between. CDR1 and CDR2 from the germline V gene are MNHEY and SMNVEV (reference sequence). The CDR3 loop spans 13 amino acids.

This chain links TRBV18 with TRBJ2-1; 7 bases map to TRBD2. CDR1 and CDR2 (germline): KGHSH, LQKENI. J was trimmed by 5 bases and V by 4 bases; bases with no gene match: 14. CDR3 length: 17 residues. This CDR3 is CASSLMPGLRKDNEQFF. CDR3 sequence (DNA): TGTGCCAGCTCACTGATGCCGGGACTAAGAAAGGACAATGAGCAGTTCTTC.

The genes are TRBV19 and TRBJ1-2, with D perhaps matching TRBD1 (5 bases). CDR1 and CDR2 (germline): LNHDA, SQIVND (reference sequence). This CDR3 spans 15 amino acids. Between the trimmed V and J ends, which lost 0 bases and 4 bases, there was a span of 12 bases. The CDR3 DNA sequence: TGTGCCAGTAGTATAGACTGGGGCGGCTTCTATGGCTACACCTTC. Translation gives CASSIDWGGFYGYTF.